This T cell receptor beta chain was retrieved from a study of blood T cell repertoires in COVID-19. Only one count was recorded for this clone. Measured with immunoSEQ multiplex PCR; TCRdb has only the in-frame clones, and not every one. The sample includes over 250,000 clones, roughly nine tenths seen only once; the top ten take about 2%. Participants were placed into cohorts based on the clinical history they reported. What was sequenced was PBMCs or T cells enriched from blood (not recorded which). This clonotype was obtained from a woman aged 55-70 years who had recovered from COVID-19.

CDR3 nucleotides: TGCAGCGTTTCCGGGACACCCTCCGAGCAGTACTTC. Protein product: CSVSGTPSEQYF. This chain connects TRBV29-1 to TRBJ2-7, with a tentative D call TRBD1 (6 bases). Trimming cost V 5 bases and J 6 bases, with 14 bases left between them. CDR1 and CDR2 from the germline V gene are SQVTM and ANQGSEA. This CDR3 contains 12 residues.